This record covers a single TCR beta chain. The data were obtained in a study of CD8+CD57+ T cells in acquired aplastic anemia. V shed 7 bases and J shed 10 bases, with 19 bases lying between them. CDR3 length equals 13 residues. Sequencing involved patients with CD8+CD57+ cell expansion previously shown by flow cytometry. The study sampled blood from patients who had received no therapy. Template material for TCR beta VDJ and CDR3 profiling consisted of genomic DNA. MiXCR, run by TCRdb on the reads, gives a single entry per CDR3 protein. Of around 430,000 distinct CDR3 sequences detected, less than 35% appear once; the ten largest clones hold approximately 0.82%.

Sequenced input: sorted CD4+, CD8+, or CD8+CD57+ T cells (not recorded which) from PBMCs. V usage is TRBV12-3 or TRBV12-4 and J usage is TRBJ1-1, with D possibly matching TRBD1 (5 bases). The sequence was collected from a human donor with aplastic anemia. CDR3 residues: CASNRDSPRGAFF. CDR3 DNA sequence: TGTGCCAGCAACCGGGACTCTCCTCGAGGAGCTTTCTTT.